The 9 T cell receptor beta chains below were found in one sample sequenced in a study of radiation and T cells in renal cell carcinoma. The time point: blood 2 weeks post-SBRT. Indicated treatment: 15 Gy SBRT to primary tumor, nephrectomy 4 weeks later. Assay: immunoSEQ multiplex PCR; the TCRdb copy retains only in-frame clones and omits some. The sample lists tens of thousands of clones, less than 85% occurring once. The specimen was blood, collected from a patient whose treatment included radiotherapy and nephrectomy. Receptors were obtained from a woman in her 70s with renal cell carcinoma.

This sequence joins TRBV18 and TRBJ1-4; the D is unclear. This CDR3 region has 14 residues. Germline V gene data show CDR1 as KGHSH and CDR2 as LQKENI. V was clipped by 2 bases and J by 0 bases, with 4 bases between them. This chain's CDR3 is CASSPRATNEKLFF. The CDR3 region has the DNA TGTGCCAGCTCACCAAGGGCAACTAATGAAAAACTGTTTTTT. The full variable domain, completed using reference TRBV18 and TRBJ1-4, is NAGVMQNPRHLVRRRGQEARLRCSPMKGHSHVYWYRQLPEEGLKFMVYLQKENIIDESGMPKERFSAEFPKEGPSILRIQQVVRGDSAAYFCASSPRATNEKLFFGSGTQLSVL.

This chain connects TRBV28 to TRBJ1-1, with D possibly TRBD1 on 5 matching bases. The CDR3 consists of 14 residues. V was pared by 7 bases and J by 5 bases, with 17 bases between. Germline V gene sequence: CDR1 MDHEN, CDR2 SYDVKM. DNA of the CDR3: TGTGCCAGCACCCGACCGGTTAAGGGGACTGAAGCTTTCTTT. Encoded protein: CASTRPVKGTEAFF.

The rearrangement links TRBV6-5 to TRBJ1-2; D gene uncertain. Trimming took off 6 bases at V and 4 bases at J, with 15 bases between the two ends. There are 14 residues in the CDR3. Germline loops: CDR1 MNHEY, CDR2 SVGAGI. The CDR3 is CASSRGNMGYGYTF. The CDR3 DNA reads TGTGCCAGCAGCAGAGGGAACATGGGCTATGGCTACACCTTC.

This rearrangement joins TRBV7-6 to TRBJ2-1; D is unclear. CDR1 SGHVS and CDR2 FNYEAQ come from the germline V gene. The length of the CDR3 is 16 residues. V was trimmed by 5 bases and J by 0 bases, leaving 14 bases between them. This CDR3 is CASSGHSISSYNEQFF. For the CDR3, the DNA is TGTGCCAGCAGCGGGCACAGTATAAGCTCCTACAATGAGCAGTTCTTC.

V usage is TRBV5-1 and J usage is TRBJ1-4; the D is unclear. V was clipped by 1 base and J by 0 bases, with 4 bases between them. The CDR3 length is 14 residues. Per the germline V gene, CDR1 is SGHRS and CDR2 is YFSETQ. CDR3 amino acids: CASSLTATNEKLFF. The CDR3 nucleotides read TGCGCCAGCAGCTTGACAGCAACTAATGAAAAACTGTTTTTT.

The chain links TRBV29-1 to TRBJ2-7, with 10 bases lining up with TRBD1. The length of the CDR3 is 13 residues. After removal of 3 bases from V and 4 bases from J, the junction contained 3 bases not matched to a gene. CDR1 SQVTM and CDR2 ANQGSEA come from the germline V gene. The CDR3 DNA is TGCAGCGTTGATGGGACAGGGGCATACGAGCAGTACTTC. As protein: CSVDGTGAYEQYF.

The rearrangement uses TRBV7-8 and TRBJ2-1; TRBD1 might be the D (6 bases). This CDR3 spans 16 amino acids. V lost 5 bases to trimming and J lost 4 bases, with 18 bases between them. Germline V gives CDR1 SGHVS, CDR2 FQNEAQ. CDR3 loop: CASSLDSLVSYNEQFF. The CDR3 DNA follows: TGTGCCAGCAGCCTGGACAGCCTCGTCTCGTACAATGAGCAGTTCTTC. The full variable domain, rest sourced from reference TRBV7-8 and TRBJ2-1, is GAGVSQSPRYKVAKRGQDVALRCDPISGHVSLFWYQQALGQGPEFLTYFQNEAQLDKSGLPSDRFFAERPEGSVSTLKIQRTQQEDSAVYLCASSLDSLVSYNEQFFGPGTRLTVL.

The rearrangement uses TRBV6-5 and TRBJ2-1, with 9 bases fitting TRBD1. The CDR3 extends over 15 amino acids. CDR1 and CDR2 (germline): MNHEY, SVGAGI. J gave up 3 bases and V 2 bases, and 2 bases lay outside the gene matches. CDR3 nucleotides: TGTGCCAGCAGTTACAGGACAGGGGTCTACAATGAGCAGTTCTTC. It yields the protein CASSYRTGVYNEQFF.

V usage is TRBV7-8 and J usage is TRBJ2-5; D may be TRBD1 or TRBD2 (5 bases each). The CDR3 is 16 residues long. Deletions cut 3 bases from V and 4 bases from J, with 18 bases between. The germline CDR1 and CDR2 sequences are SGHVS and FQNEAQ. CDR3 in DNA: TGTGCCAGCAGCTTTAGGAGCCGTTCCGGGGCAGAGACCCAGTACTTC. Protein: CASSFRSRSGAETQYF.